This record covers a single TCR beta chain. Its target is not known. The germline V gene has CDR1 LGHNA and CDR2 YSLEER. V shed 4 bases and J shed 4 bases, with 20 bases lying between them. The CDR3 is 16 amino acids. This sample stems from a study of T cell responses to AZD1222 COVID-19 vaccine. Overall study results and limits: Most donors were white British, females outnumbered males, and clonal diversity was possibly underestimated. Spike was spanned by vaccine-associated CD4 TCRs, which were dominant at 160-218 and 743-854. Repertoire sampling occurred only after the peak T cell response. Just six people given AZD1222 tested seropositive at baseline.

Using immunoSEQ multiplex PCR, the repertoire was profiled, and TCRdb retains in-frame clones only, with some absent. The table lists approximately 65,000 clones, approximately 83% of them singletons, with roughly 13% in the top ten. This chain links TRBV4-3 with TRBJ2-7; D is perhaps TRBD1 or TRBD2 (7 bases each). The sample was peripheral blood, taken on day 0 of AZD1222 vaccination. This TCR was recovered from an adult in good health. The CDR3 sequence is CASSRGPAGQNYEQYF. DNA of the CDR3: TGCGCCAGCAGCCGAGGGCCAGCGGGACAGAATTACGAGCAGTACTTC.